Frequency places the clone carrying this T cell receptor (beta chain) as medium-sized (0.01 to 0.1%). Its specificity is unknown. These data belong to a study of CXCR3-negative and CXCR3-positive naive CD8 T cells. The wider study: With about 1.5 +/- 0.3 million reads per library, the TRB reads numbered 110 million to 150 million in total. Findings of the study overall: Similar TRBV-TRBJ usage characterized naive CXCR3-negative and CXCR3-positive cells; memory cells differed. Higher TRB CDR3 hydrophobicity marked CXCR3-positive naive cells relative to CXCR3-negative naive cells.

The CDR3 is 14 amino acids. CDR1 is KGHSH and CDR2 is LQKENI in the germline V gene. The TRB libraries of cDNA were built by UMI-labeled 5' RACE. TCRdb reprocessed the 5' RACE reads; each CDR3 protein has one entry and no DNA is given. The sample features fewer than 7,000 distinct CDR3 sequences, with roughly 2.4% in its top ten. V gene TRBV18 combines with J gene TRBJ2-1; with no DNA, the TCRdb D assignment of TRBD2 cannot be verified. Sequenced material: naive CXCR3+ CD8+ T cells from blood. Subset defined: CD45RO-CCR7+CD27+CD95- naive CD8+ T cells expressing CXCR3 (TNR3+). This sequence originates from a human donor in good health. Some clones in this sample may be carry-over from other donors' samples. This CDR3 reads CASSPLGGYNEQFF.